This T cell receptor (beta chain) stems from a study of blood T cell repertoires in COVID-19. Study context: Researchers got acute and convalescent COVID-19 samples from the United States, Italy and Spain.

Recruited during active infection, patients (from Seattle) were subsequently followed longitudinally. This clone has just a few counts. The length of the CDR3 is 17 residues. Germline V gene data show CDR1 as SGHTA and CDR2 as FQGNSA. V gave up 1 base and J gave up 7 bases, with 17 bases separating them. In the authors' methods: Estimation of nucleated cell counts was performed using reference gene primer amplification. The protocol was immunoSEQ multiplex PCR, while the TCRdb copy is restricted to in-frame clones and leaves out a portion. Clone size and V and J calls were adopted from that table, with D and trimming inferred from the DNA. The table has about 210,000 clones, around four fifths seen once.

Sequenced input: peripheral blood. The gene calls are TRBV7-2 and TRBJ1-6; no firm D call. This receptor was obtained from a woman aged 80 or over with COVID-19, enrolled during active disease. CDR3 amino acids: CASSLERSLFGNSPLHF. The DNA of the CDR3 is TGTGCCAGCAGCTTAGAGAGAAGCCTTTTCGGGAATTCACCCCTCCACTTT.